This T cell receptor (beta chain) is from a study of Ad26.COV2.S vaccination and SARS-CoV-2 variants. Study outcomes and limitations: Comparable non-spike TCR breadth was observed in vaccine and placebo recipients.

Produced via immunoSEQ multiplex PCR; TCRdb's table is partial and in-frame only. The table has about 680,000 clones, around 89% seen once. Germline assignment: CDR1 KGHSH and CDR2 LQKENI. The CDR3 covers 15 residues. V dropped 2 bases and J dropped 5 bases, with 16 bases sitting between them. Concerning this clone itself: Its specificity is not known.

Treatment denoted: some 20 received Ad26.COV2.S at low or high dose, single or two shots; about 5 received placebo; per-sample allocation not given. The samples date from day 63 after the first vaccine or placebo injection. Material: peripheral blood, obtained in a trial of Ad26.COV2.S vaccine versus placebo. The source of this sequence is a person between 18 and 65 years old who received the Ad26.COV2.S COVID-19 vaccine or a placebo. The V and J genes are TRBV18 and TRBJ2-7; the D call may be TRBD1 or TRBD2 (5 bases each). The CDR3 region has the DNA TGTGCCAGCTCACCAGTGGGGACCCTAGGGAACGAGCAGTACTTC. Its translation: CASSPVGTLGNEQYF. Full variable domain (rest looked up from reference TRBV18 and TRBJ2-7): NAGVMQNPRHLVRRRGQEARLRCSPMKGHSHVYWYRQLPEEGLKFMVYLQKENIIDESGMPKERFSAEFPKEGPSILRIQQVVRGDSAAYFCASSPVGTLGNEQYFGPGTRLTVT.